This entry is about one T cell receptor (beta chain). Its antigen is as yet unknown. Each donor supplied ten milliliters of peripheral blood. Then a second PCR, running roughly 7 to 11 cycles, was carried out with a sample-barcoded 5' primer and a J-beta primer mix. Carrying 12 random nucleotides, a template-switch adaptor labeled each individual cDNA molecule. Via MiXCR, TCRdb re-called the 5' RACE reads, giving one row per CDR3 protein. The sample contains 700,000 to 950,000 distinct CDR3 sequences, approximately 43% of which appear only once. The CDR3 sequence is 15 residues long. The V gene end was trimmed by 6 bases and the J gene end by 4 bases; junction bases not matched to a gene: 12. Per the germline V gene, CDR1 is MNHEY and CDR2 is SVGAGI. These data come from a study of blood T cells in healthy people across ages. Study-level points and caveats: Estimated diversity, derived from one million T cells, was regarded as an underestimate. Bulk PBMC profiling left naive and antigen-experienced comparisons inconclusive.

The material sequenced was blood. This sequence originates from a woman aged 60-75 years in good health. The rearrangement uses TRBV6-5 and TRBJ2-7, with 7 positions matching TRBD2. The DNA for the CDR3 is TGTGCCAGCAGCCCCTCTGCGCGGGGGATATACGAGCAGTACTTC. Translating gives CASSPSARGIYEQYF.